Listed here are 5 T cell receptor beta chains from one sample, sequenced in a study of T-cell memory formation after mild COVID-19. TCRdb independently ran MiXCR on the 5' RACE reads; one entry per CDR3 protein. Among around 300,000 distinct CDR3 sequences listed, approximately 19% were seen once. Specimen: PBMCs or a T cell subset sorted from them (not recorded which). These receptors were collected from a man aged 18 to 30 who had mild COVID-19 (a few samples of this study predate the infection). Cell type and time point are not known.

In DNA form, the CDR3 reads TGTGCCAGCAGTATAGGGATGAACACCGGGGAGCTGTTTTTT. It translates to CASSIGMNTGELFF. The chain links TRBV12-3 or TRBV12-4 to TRBJ2-2; no firm D call. CDR3 length: 14 amino acids. Trimming shortened V by 5 bases and J by 1 base, and 8 bases separated the two germline ends.

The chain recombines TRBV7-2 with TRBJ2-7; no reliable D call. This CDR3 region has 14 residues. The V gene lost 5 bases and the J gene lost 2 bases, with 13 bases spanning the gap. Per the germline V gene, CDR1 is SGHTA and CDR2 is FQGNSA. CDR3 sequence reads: CASSPGFRAYEQYF. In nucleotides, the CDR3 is TGTGCCAGCAGCCCCGGTTTTCGGGCCTACGAGCAGTACTTC.

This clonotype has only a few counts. CDR3 sequence: CASSQGGLAELNEQFF. CDR3 sequence (DNA): TGTGCCAGCAGCCAAGGGGGACTAGCGGAGCTCAATGAGCAGTTCTTC. The chain combines TRBV4-2 with TRBJ2-1; 11 nucleotides match TRBD2. CDR1 LGHNA and CDR2 YNFKEQ come from the germline V gene. The CDR3 contains 16 residues. V lost 1 base, J lost 6 bases, and 5 bases stayed unmatched.

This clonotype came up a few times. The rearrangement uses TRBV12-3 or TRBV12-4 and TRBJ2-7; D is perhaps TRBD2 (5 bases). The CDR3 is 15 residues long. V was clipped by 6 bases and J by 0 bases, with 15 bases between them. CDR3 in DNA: TGTGCCAGCAGCCCAGCTAGCTGGAGCTCCTACGAGCAGTACTTC. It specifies CASSPASWSSYEQYF.

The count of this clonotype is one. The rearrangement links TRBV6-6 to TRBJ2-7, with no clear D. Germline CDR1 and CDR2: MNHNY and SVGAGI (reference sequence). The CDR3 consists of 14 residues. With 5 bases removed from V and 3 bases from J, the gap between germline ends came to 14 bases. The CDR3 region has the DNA TGTGCCAGCAGTCCTCGTAGACCCAACTACGAGCAGTACTTC. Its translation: CASSPRRPNYEQYF.